These 7 T cell receptor beta chains originate from one sample sequenced in a study of OX40 agonist ivuxolimab in advanced cancers. The repertoire was sequenced with immunoSEQ multiplex PCR; TCRdb's copy has only in-frame clones and lacks some. This sample has tens of thousands of clones; 81% occur once, and the top ten carry roughly 4.8%. The sample here was CD4+ or CD8+ T cells sorted from blood, taken in a trial of the OX40 agonist ivuxolimab. These receptors originate from an adult with an advanced solid tumor such as melanoma, head and neck, liver or kidney cancer.

Turning to this clone: A read error is possible here, since a much larger clone lies one base away. This chain links TRBV7-9 with TRBJ1-1; D gene uncertain. The germline V gene has CDR1 SEHNR and CDR2 FQNEAQ (reference sequence). Trimming took 1 base from V and 7 from J, leaving 7 bases between them. The CDR3 runs to 12 residues. CDR3 sequence reads: CASSLVGVEAFF. As DNA, the CDR3 is TGTGCCAGCAGCTTAGTTGGGGTTGAAGCTTTCTTT.

The gene calls are TRBV18 and TRBJ2-1; 10 nucleotides agree with TRBD2. The ends lost 3 bases at V and 5 bases at J; junction bases unmatched: 10. Germline lookup yields CDR1 KGHSH and CDR2 LQKENI. The CDR3 runs 17 residues. CDR3 DNA sequence: TGTGCCAGCTCACCGAAAGGAAGCGGGGGGGTCGACAATGAGCAGTTCTTC. It yields the protein CASSPKGSGGVDNEQFF.

The V and J genes are TRBV19 and TRBJ2-3, with D possibly matching TRBD1 (6 bases). The CDR3 runs to 14 residues. Germline CDR1 reads LNHDA; CDR2 reads SQIVND (reference sequence). Trimming left V 6 bases short and J 0 bases short, with 10 bases between. This CDR3 reads CASRRTVSTDTQYF. DNA of the CDR3: TGTGCCAGTAGGAGGACAGTAAGCACAGATACGCAGTATTTT.

This clone has a handful of counts. The same CDR3 arises from other DNA sequences in this sample as well. The J gene is TRBJ1-4, the V gene TRBV2; 8 positions agree with TRBD1. CDR1 is SNHLY, CDR2 FYNNEI, per germline. This CDR3 contains 14 residues. Germline trimming cut 5 bases from V and 8 bases from J; bases unmatched to any gene: 7. The CDR3 nucleotides read TGTGCCAGCAGTCCAGGGGGCGCAGGGGAAAAACTGTTTTTT. Amino acid sequence: CASSPGGAGEKLFF.

The genes are TRBV25-1 and TRBJ1-5, with D perhaps matching TRBD1 (5 bases). V shed 2 bases and J shed 2 bases, with 13 bases lying between them. From germline, CDR1 is MGHDK and CDR2 SYGVNS. The CDR3 has 16 amino acids. The CDR3 reads CASSETGTGGNQPQHF. DNA of the CDR3: TGTGCCAGCAGTGAAACCGGGACTGGGGGCAATCAGCCCCAGCATTTT. Complete variable domain (other parts from reference TRBV25-1 and TRBJ1-5): EADIYQTPRYLVIGTGKKITLECSQTMGHDKMYWYQQDPGMELHLIHYSYGVNSTEKGDLSSESTVSRIRTEHFPLTLESARPSHTSQYLCASSETGTGGNQPQHFGDGTRLSIL.

In its sample, this clone was seen once. A read error may account for a junction end that differs from germline. The chain joins TRBV7-9 to TRBJ2-3, with D hard to call. The CDR3 extends over 13 amino acids. Germline-derived CDR1 and CDR2 are SEHNR and FQNEAQ (reference sequence). For the CDR3, the DNA is TGTGCCAGCAGCTCCTTTAGCAGAGATACGCAGTATTTT. Its protein is CASSSFSRDTQYF.

The genes are TRBV19 and TRBJ2-1, with D possibly TRBD1 on 6 matching bases. This CDR3 contains 14 residues. The V gene lost 6 bases and the J gene lost 2 bases, with 11 bases spanning the gap. CDR1 LNHDA and CDR2 SQIVND come from the germline V gene (reference sequence). CDR3: CASSYREPYNEQFF. The CDR3 coding sequence is TGTGCCAGTAGCTACAGGGAACCCTACAATGAGCAGTTCTTC.